This TCR beta chain derives from a study of shared clonotypes between healthy human individuals. Turning to the study itself: Researchers assigned three CD4 naive, three CD4 memory, two CD8 naive and one CD8 memory plate to each donor. General study findings and limits: In general, naive subsets displayed greater estimated richness than memory subsets did.

On this clone itself: Its specificity is unknown.

Clones were read by immunoSEQ multiplex PCR, and TCRdb kept only the in-frame ones, dropping some. Of a few million clones listed, 93% are singletons. The V gene lost 10 bases and the J gene lost 4 bases, with 14 bases spanning the gap. CDR1 is LNHDA, CDR2 SQIVND, per germline (reference sequence). CDR3 length: 13 amino acids. The clonotype originates from a man between 18 and 29 years old in good health. Some clones in this sample may be carry-over from other donors' samples. The chain combines TRBV19 with TRBJ1-5; no reliable D call. What was sequenced was naive CD4+ T cells from PBMCs. The subset denotes: CD45RA+ positively selected. The CDR3 loop reads CATAAGPNQPQHF. In DNA, the CDR3 is TGTGCCACCGCCGCAGGCCCTAATCAGCCCCAGCATTTT. The variable domain in full, with the rest retrieved from reference TRBV19 and TRBJ1-5, is DGGITQSPKYLFRKEGQNVTLSCEQNLNHDAMYWYRQDPGQGLRLIYYSQIVNDFQKGDIAEGYSVSREKKESFPLTVTSAQKNPTAFYLCATAAGPNQPQHFGDGTRLSIL.